Listed below are T cell receptor beta chains from one sample, sequenced in a study of blood T cell repertoires in COVID-19. The method was immunoSEQ multiplex PCR; TCRdb's version includes in-frame clones alone and lacks a portion of them. The table includes about 220,000 clones, more than 70% detected once. Sequencing input: peripheral blood. These receptors were taken from a human donor in a cohort sampled during active COVID-19. Both conserved end residues are part of each CDR3.

>TRBV20-1
CSASLAPGQGQGDTQYF
>TRBV4-2
CASSQARVAGYTF
>TRBV7-9
CASSLGQGSYNSPLHF
>TRBV5-6
CASSSDPAAKEQYF
>TRBV6-6
CASSYSGGESPLHF
>TRBV15
CATSRDSLEETQYF
>TRBV5-1
CASSISPRGIQETQYF
>TRBV19
CASSMSLAGETQYF
>TRBV2
CASSDSSSGANVLTF
>TRBV5-1
CASSLTRGIYEQYF
>TRBV5-1
CASSFLSGYEQYF
>TRBV4-2
CASSQDRSSYEQYF
>TRBV7-9
CASSRGGGTDTQYF
>TRBV9
CASSSRAGDYNEQFF
>TRBV12-3/TRBV12-4
CASSPLGQEQFF
>TRBV6-5
CASVGRKSNTGELFF
>TRBV7-6
CASSPRQGGQPQHF
>TRBV5-1
CASSFRRSAEAFF
>TRBV7-3
CASSLGIASIQETQYF
>TRBV7-8
CASSARTDTQYF
>TRBV6-5
CASSYSRGRGYTF
>TRBV27
CASSANTLNEQYF
>TRBV10-3
CAISEGLLGEQFF
>TRBV9
CASSLGQGTLETQYF
>TRBV5-1
CASSLLAGTGETQYF
>TRBV28
CASSRQGRTFTDTQYF
>TRBV5-6
CASSPGVGNSPLHF
>TRBV4-3
CASSQGFGTGVEQFF
>TRBV3-1/TRBV3-2
CASSPNPGQESMNTEAFF
>TRBV4-3
CASSQESLWEEGYTEAFF
>TRBV7-2
CASSLYRESLEQYF